Sequencing of this T cell receptor (beta chain) was carried out in a study of cytomegalovirus exposure and HLA in healthy donors. Study context: A subsequent analysis reported that the 120 validation repertoires were produced on the same platform that had also been used for the 600 to 700 first-cohort repertoires.

Assay used: immunoSEQ multiplex PCR; TCRdb lists only in-frame clones, some missing. The sample consists of more than 300,000 clones, roughly 89% of them appearing once. V lost 6 bases to trimming and J lost 6 bases, with 21 bases between them. The germline gives CDR1 MNHEY, CDR2 SVGAGI. The CDR3 is 15 residues long. Study-wide results and caveats: Most TCR sequences proved rare, with some public TCRs found in many donors.

Remarks on this clone: Its antigen remains unidentified.

The specimen sequenced was PBMCs. The gene calls are TRBV6-5 and TRBJ2-7; D possibly corresponds to TRBD2 (6 bases). The sequence was collected from a woman younger than 30 in good health and CMV-seronegative. CDR3 amino acids: CASRPGSLPGGEQYF. CDR3 sequence (DNA): TGTGCCAGCAGACCTGGATCTCTACCCGGGGGCGAGCAGTACTTC.